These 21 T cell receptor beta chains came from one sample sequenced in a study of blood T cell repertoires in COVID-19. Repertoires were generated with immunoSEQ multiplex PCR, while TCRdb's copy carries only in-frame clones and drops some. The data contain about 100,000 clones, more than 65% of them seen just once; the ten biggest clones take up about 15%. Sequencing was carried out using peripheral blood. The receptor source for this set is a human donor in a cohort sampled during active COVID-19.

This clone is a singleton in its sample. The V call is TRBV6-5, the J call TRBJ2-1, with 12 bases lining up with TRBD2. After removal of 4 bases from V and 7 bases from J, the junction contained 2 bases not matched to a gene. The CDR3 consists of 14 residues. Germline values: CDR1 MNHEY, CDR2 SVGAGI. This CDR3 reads CASSSSGGANEQFF. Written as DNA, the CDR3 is TGTGCCAGCAGTTCTAGCGGGGGGGCGAATGAGCAGTTCTTC.

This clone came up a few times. The CDR3 nucleotides read TGTGCCAGCAGTCTACAGGGGCGGGCTGGGGCCAACGTCCTGACTTTC. It specifies CASSLQGRAGANVLTF. The chain recombines TRBV27 with TRBJ2-6, with 7 bases aligning to TRBD1. V was pared by 5 bases and J by 2 bases, with 6 bases of the junction left unmatched. CDR1 is MNHEY and CDR2 is SMNVEV in the germline V gene (reference sequence). This CDR3 contains 16 residues.

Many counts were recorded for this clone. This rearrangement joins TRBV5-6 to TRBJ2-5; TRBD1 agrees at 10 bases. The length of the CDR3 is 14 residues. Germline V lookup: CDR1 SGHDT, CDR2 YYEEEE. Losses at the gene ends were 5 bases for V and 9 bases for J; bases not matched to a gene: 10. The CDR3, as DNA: TGTGCCAGCAGTTCGGACAGGGGGGCGGGGGCCCAGTACTTC. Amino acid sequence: CASSSDRGAGAQYF.

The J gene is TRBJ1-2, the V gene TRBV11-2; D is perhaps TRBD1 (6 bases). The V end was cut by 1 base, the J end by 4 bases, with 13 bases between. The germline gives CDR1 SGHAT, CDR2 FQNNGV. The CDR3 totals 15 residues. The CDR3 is CASSLAVDSIYGYTF. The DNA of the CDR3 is TGTGCCAGCAGCTTAGCCGTGGACAGTATCTATGGCTACACCTTC.

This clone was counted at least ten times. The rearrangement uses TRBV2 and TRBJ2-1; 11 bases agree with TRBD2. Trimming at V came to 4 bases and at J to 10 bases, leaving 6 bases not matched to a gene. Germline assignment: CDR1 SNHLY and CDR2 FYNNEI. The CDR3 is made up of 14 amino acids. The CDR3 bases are TGTGCCAGCAGTGGCAATAGCGGGGGGGCAGAGCAGTTCTTC. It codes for CASSGNSGGAEQFF.

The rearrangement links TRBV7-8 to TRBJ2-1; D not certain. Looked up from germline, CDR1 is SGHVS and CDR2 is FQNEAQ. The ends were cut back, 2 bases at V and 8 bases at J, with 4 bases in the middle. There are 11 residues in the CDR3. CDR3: CASSLLDEQFF. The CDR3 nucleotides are TGTGCCAGCAGCTTATTAGATGAGCAGTTCTTC.

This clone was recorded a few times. The CDR3 DNA reads TGTGCCAGCGCACAGGATCTAGCGGCCCTTAGGAATGAGCAGTTCTTC. It encodes CASAQDLAALRNEQFF. The chain employs TRBV28 and TRBJ2-1, with TRBD2 matching 7 bases. V was clipped by 8 bases and J by 7 bases; unmatched bases: 17. The CDR3 is 16 amino acids. Germline assignment: CDR1 MDHEN and CDR2 SYDVKM.

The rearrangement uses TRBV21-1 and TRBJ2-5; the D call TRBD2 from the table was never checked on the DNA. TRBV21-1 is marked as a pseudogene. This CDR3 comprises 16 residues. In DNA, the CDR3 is TGTGCCAGCAGCAAAGCCGTGGAGTCTCGCCAAGAGACCCAGTACTTC. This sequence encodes CASSKAVESRQETQYF.

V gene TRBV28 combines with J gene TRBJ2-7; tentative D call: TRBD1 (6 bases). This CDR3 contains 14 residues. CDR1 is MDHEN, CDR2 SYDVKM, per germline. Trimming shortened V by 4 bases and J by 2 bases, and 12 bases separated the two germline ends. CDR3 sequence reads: CASSSTGPPYEQYF. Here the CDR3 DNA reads TGTGCCAGCAGTTCTACAGGGCCCCCCTACGAGCAGTACTTC.

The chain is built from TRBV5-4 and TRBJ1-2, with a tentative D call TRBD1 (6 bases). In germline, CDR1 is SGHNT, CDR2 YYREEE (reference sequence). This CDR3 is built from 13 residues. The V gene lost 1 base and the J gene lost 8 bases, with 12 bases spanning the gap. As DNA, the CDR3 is TGTGCCAGCAGCTTGCCGGGGGGCAGCGGCTACACCTTC. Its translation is CASSLPGGSGYTF. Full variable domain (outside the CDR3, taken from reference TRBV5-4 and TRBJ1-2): ETGVTQSPTHLIKTRGQQVTLRCSSQSGHNTVSWYQQALGQGPQFIFQYYREEENGRGNFPPRFSGLQFPNYSSELNVNALELDDSALYLCASSLPGGSGYTFGSGTRLTVV.

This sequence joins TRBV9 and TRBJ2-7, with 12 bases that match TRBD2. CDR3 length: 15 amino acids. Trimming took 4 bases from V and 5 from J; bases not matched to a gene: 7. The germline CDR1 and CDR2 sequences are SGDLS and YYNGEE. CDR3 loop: CASSLRLAGVHEQYF. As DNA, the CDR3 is TGTGCCAGCAGCCTCCGACTAGCGGGAGTCCACGAGCAGTACTTC. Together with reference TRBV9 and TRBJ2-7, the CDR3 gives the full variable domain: DSGVTQTPKHLITATGQRVTLRCSPRSGDLSVYWYQQSLDQGLQFLIQYYNGEERAKGNILERFSAQQFPDLHSELNLSSLELGDSALYFCASSLRLAGVHEQYFGPGTRLTVT.

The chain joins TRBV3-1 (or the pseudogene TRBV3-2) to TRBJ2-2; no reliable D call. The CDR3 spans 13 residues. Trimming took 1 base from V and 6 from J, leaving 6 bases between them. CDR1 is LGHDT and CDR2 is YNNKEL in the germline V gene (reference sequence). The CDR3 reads CASSQGSPGELFF. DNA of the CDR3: TGTGCCAGCAGCCAAGGTAGCCCCGGGGAGCTGTTTTTT.

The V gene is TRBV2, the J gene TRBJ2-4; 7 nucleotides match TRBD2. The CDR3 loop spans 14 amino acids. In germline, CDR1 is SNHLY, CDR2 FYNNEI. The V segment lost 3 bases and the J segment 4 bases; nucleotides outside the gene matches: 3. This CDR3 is CASSEQRGKNIQYF. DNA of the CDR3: TGTGCCAGCAGTGAGCAGCGGGGTAAAAACATTCAGTACTTC.

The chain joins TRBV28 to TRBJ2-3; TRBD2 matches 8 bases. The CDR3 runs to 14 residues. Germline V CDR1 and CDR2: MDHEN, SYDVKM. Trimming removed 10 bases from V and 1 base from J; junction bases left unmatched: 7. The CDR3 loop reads CATQLAARTDTQYF. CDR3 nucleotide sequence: TGTGCCACCCAACTAGCGGCACGCACAGATACGCAGTATTTT.

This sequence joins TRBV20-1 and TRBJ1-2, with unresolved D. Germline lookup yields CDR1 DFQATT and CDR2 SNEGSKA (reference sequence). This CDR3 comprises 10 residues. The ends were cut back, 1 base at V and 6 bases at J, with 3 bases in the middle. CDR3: CSARVNGYTF. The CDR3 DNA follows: TGCAGTGCTAGAGTAAATGGCTACACCTTC.

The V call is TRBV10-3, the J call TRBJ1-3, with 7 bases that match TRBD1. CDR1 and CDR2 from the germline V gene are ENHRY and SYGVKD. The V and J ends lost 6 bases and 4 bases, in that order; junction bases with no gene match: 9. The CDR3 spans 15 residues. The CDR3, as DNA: TGTGCCATCAGGGCCTCGACAGGGATCGGAAACACCATATATTTT. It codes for CAIRASTGIGNTIYF.

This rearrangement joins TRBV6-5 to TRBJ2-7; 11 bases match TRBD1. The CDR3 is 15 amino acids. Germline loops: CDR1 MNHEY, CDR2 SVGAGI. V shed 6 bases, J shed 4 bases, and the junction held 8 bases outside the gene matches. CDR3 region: CASRLKDRGRYEQYF. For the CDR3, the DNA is TGTGCCAGCAGACTCAAGGACAGGGGGCGATACGAGCAGTACTTC.

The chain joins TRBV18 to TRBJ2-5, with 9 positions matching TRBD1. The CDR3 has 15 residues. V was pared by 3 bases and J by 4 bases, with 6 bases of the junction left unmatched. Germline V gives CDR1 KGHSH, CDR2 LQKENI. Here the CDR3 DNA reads TGTGCCAGCTCACCGGGGACAGGGACGGGAGAGACCCAGTACTTC. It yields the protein CASSPGTGTGETQYF.

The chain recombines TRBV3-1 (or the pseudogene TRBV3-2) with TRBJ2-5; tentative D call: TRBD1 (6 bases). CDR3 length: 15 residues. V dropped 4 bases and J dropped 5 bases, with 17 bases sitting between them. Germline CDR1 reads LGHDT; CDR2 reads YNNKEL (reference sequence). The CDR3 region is CASSLSGVSTETQYF. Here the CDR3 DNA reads TGTGCCAGCAGCCTCTCAGGGGTCTCCACGGAGACCCAGTACTTC.

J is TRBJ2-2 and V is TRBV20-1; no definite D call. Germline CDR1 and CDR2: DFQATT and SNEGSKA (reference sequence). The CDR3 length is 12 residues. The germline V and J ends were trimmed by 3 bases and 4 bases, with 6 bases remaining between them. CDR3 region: CSASFGTGELFF. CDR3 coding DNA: TGCAGTGCTAGTTTCGGCACCGGGGAGCTGTTTTTT.

This chain's CDR3 is CASSVTPGGNQPQHF. CDR3 sequence (DNA): TGCGCCAGCAGCGTGACACCGGGGGGCAATCAGCCCCAGCATTTT. J is TRBJ1-5 and V is TRBV5-1, with D perhaps TRBD1 (5 bases). CDR1 is SGHRS and CDR2 is YFSETQ in the germline V gene. The CDR3 totals 15 residues. V was trimmed by 4 bases and J by 2 bases, leaving 13 bases between them. The variable domain in full, completed from reference TRBV5-1 and TRBJ1-5, reads KAGVTQTPRYLIKTRGQQVTLSCSPISGHRSVSWYQQTPGQGLQFLFEYFSETQRNKGNFPGRFSGRQFSNSRSEMNVSTLELGDSALYLCASSVTPGGNQPQHFGDGTRLSIL.